The following is a T cell receptor beta chain sequence with its context. Patients aged 18 to 65 had newly diagnosed hyperthyroidism that had lasted under 2 months. It was uncontrolled infection, other autoimmune disease, pregnancy or lactation that excluded patients. Clinical symptoms, serum thyroxine and TRAb, thyroid ultrasound and orbital computed tomography together formed the diagnostic basis. This CDR3 has 15 residues. The trim removed 6 bases at V and 2 bases at J, leaving 8 bases unmatched. The germline CDR1 and CDR2 sequences are WNHNN and SYGVQD (reference sequence). This specimen belongs to a study of T cells in Graves' hyperthyroidism and ophthalmopathy. Across the whole study: Initial diagnosis, before any treatment, was when peripheral blood was collected.

Amplification of TCR beta CDR3 regions was performed using RNA transcripts as template. Primed by the HTBI set, a first-round RT-PCR was run on the TCR CDR3. Via MiXCR, TCRdb re-called the multiplex PCR reads, giving one row per CDR3 protein. The table has around 420,000 distinct CDR3 sequences, roughly 13% seen once. The sample was blood. The origin of this receptor is a woman aged 18 to 35 with Graves' hyperthyroidism. The V gene is TRBV10-1, the J gene TRBJ2-7, with 9 bases that match TRBD1. CDR3 DNA sequence: TGCGCCAGCAGGGACAGGGGACAGGGAACCTACGAGCAGTACTTC. Translation gives CASRDRGQGTYEQYF.